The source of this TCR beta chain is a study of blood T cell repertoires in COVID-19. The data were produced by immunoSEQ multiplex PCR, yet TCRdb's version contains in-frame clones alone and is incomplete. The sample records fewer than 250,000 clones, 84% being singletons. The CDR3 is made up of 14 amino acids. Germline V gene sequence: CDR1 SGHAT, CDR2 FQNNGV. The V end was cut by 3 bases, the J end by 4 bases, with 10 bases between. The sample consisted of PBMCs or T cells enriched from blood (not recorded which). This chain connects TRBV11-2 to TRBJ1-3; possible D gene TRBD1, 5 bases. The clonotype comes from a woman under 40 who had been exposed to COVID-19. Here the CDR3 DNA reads TGTGCCAGCAGCTTGGGGGGTACCGGAAACACCATATATTTT. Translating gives CASSLGGTGNTIYF.